This TCR beta chain was sequenced for a study of vaccination and CD4 T cells after COVID-19. Study overall: Investigators drew the post-COVID samples a median about 98 days after diagnosis, with a range of 35 to 161.

There are 14 residues in the CDR3. Germline V CDR1 and CDR2: SGHTA, FQGTGA. V dropped 5 bases and J dropped 4; count of bases not matched to a gene: 5. Treatment given: approximately 9-day PBMC culture with coronavirus spike peptide pools or control peptides (ViraFEST assay). The Oncomine TCR Beta short-read assay was applied to DNA of cultured CD4+ T cells. TCRdb used MiXCR to reprocess the PCR reads, holding one entry per CDR3 protein. The table has 14,000 or so distinct CDR3 sequences, roughly 20% seen once. By share, this clonotype counts as medium-sized. The target antigen is unknown. This sequence joins TRBV7-3 and TRBJ1-5; 7 bases are a match to TRBD1. This sequence was found in a human donor with COVID-19. Sequenced: cultured CD4+ T cells from blood. Here the CDR3 DNA reads TGTGCCAGCAGCCCCTCAGGGGGAAATCAGCCCCAGCATTTT. Protein product: CASSPSGGNQPQHF.